These 23 T cell receptor beta chains were all obtained from the same sample, sequenced in a study of blood T cells in healthy people across ages. Then a second PCR, running roughly 7 to 11 cycles, was carried out with a sample-barcoded 5' primer and a J-beta primer mix. TCRdb re-called the 5' RACE reads with MiXCR, one entry per CDR3 protein. The sample records around 520,000 distinct CDR3 sequences, around a quarter being singletons. The same data also contributed to another study, on T cells of mothers and their children.

Specimen: blood. The receptors originated from a boy under 10 years old in good health.

This clonotype has only one observation. Compared with germline, one end of the junction differs, possibly owing to a read error. The chain combines TRBV7-8 with TRBJ2-1, with 8 positions matching TRBD2. CDR1 and CDR2 (germline): SGHVS, FQNEAQ. CDR3 length equals 15 residues. The DNA for the CDR3 is TGTGCCGGCAGCTTAGGGACGGGGGGGTCCGGGGAGCAGTTCTTC. Translated, it gives CAGSLGTGGSGEQFF.

The gene calls are TRBV12-3 or TRBV12-4 and TRBJ1-2; D is perhaps TRBD1 (5 bases). The CDR3 totals 13 residues. V was shortened by 10 bases and J by 4 bases, with 16 bases between the two germline ends. CDR3 sequence: CATHPGSGYGYTF. CDR3 coding DNA: TGTGCCACCCACCCAGGGTCCGGCTATGGCTACACCTTC.

The CDR3 nucleotides are TGTGCCAGCAGTTACGTTGCGGAGGGCTACGAGCAGTACTTC. Residues: CASSYVAEGYEQYF. V and J are TRBV6-2 or TRBV6-3 and TRBJ2-7, with D perhaps matching TRBD2 (6 bases). Trimming shortened V by 2 bases and J by 3 bases, and 11 bases separated the two germline ends. This CDR3 contains 14 residues. The germline V gene has CDR1 MNHEY and CDR2 SVGEGT.

This clonotype showed up just a few times. The chain uses TRBV5-1 and TRBJ1-1; perhaps TRBD1 as D (5 bases). Germline CDR1 reads SGHRS; CDR2 reads YFSETQ. The CDR3 totals 14 residues. V dropped 3 bases and J dropped 6 bases, with 15 bases sitting between them. The chain's CDR3 is CASSSLQGHSEAFF. CDR3 DNA sequence: TGCGCCAGCAGCTCCCTTCAGGGTCATTCTGAAGCTTTCTTT. Together with reference TRBV5-1 and TRBJ1-1, the CDR3 gives the full variable domain: KAGVTQTPRYLIKTRGQQVTLSCSPISGHRSVSWYQQTPGQGLQFLFEYFSETQRNKGNFPGRFSGRQFSNSRSEMNVSTLELGDSALYLCASSSLQGHSEAFFGQGTRLTVV.

This clonotype came up a few times. The chain combines TRBV24-1 with TRBJ2-5; 8 bases are shared with TRBD2. Germline CDR1 KGHDR, CDR2 SFDVKD. With V trimmed by 3 bases and J by 1 base, 6 bases remained unmatched. The CDR3 is made up of 16 amino acids. The CDR3 reads CATSDAPTSGQETQYF. CDR3 DNA: TGTGCCACCAGTGATGCACCTACTAGCGGCCAAGAGACCCAGTACTTC.

This rearrangement joins TRBV18 to TRBJ1-1; TRBD1 matches 8 bases. The germline gives CDR1 KGHSH, CDR2 LQKENI. V was pared by 6 bases and J by 4 bases, with 7 bases of the junction left unmatched. The CDR3 is 14 residues long. The CDR3 here is CASSTGAGGTEAFF. Written as DNA, the CDR3 is TGTGCCAGCTCGACAGGGGCTGGGGGCACTGAAGCTTTCTTT.

The V gene is TRBV25-1, the J gene TRBJ2-1; 9 bases agree with TRBD2. J was trimmed by 2 bases and V by 3 bases; bases with no gene match: 2. Germline V gene lookup returns CDR1 MGHDK and CDR2 SYGVNS. This CDR3 is 15 amino acids long. CDR3 DNA sequence: TGTGCCAGCAGTGATGGGACTAGCCCCTACAATGAGCAGTTCTTC. It yields the protein CASSDGTSPYNEQFF.

The chain links TRBV12-3 or TRBV12-4 to TRBJ2-7; 7 bases are shared with TRBD2. V gave up 9 bases and J gave up 4 bases; unmatched junction bases: 6. The CDR3 spans 12 residues. The CDR3, as DNA: TGTGCCAGGGCCGGGGGGATATACGAGCAGTACTTC. This translates into CARAGGIYEQYF.

The chain uses TRBV5-5 and TRBJ2-5; perhaps TRBD1 as D (5 bases). Trimming removed 4 bases from V and 1 base from J, with 11 bases in between. Germline values: CDR1 SGHKS, CDR2 YYEKEE (reference sequence). This CDR3 has 14 amino acids. DNA of the CDR3: TGTGCCAGCAGCCGAAGTGGGGCCCAAGAGACCCAGTACTTC. It encodes CASSRSGAQETQYF.

CDR3 coding DNA: TGCGCCAGCGGGGTTGAGGGAAGGTGGTACTTC. Translated: CASGVEGRWYF. The chain recombines TRBV5-1 with TRBJ2-4, with a weak D call TRBD2 (5 bases). The CDR3 totals 11 residues. Germline loops: CDR1 SGHRS, CDR2 YFSETQ. Trimming removed 7 bases at V and 15 bases at J, with 17 bases between.

The chain couples TRBV18 to TRBJ1-2, with D possibly being TRBD1 (5 bases). Trimming left V 0 bases short and J 2 bases short, with 10 bases between. This CDR3 region has 15 residues. Germline assignment: CDR1 KGHSH and CDR2 LQKENI. DNA for the CDR3: TGTGCCAGCTCACCACCCTGGGGCGCAAACTATGGCTACACCTTC. Translating gives CASSPPWGANYGYTF.

This clonotype came up a few times. The V gene is TRBV11-2, the J gene TRBJ2-1, with D tentatively TRBD1 (6 bases). The J call may be incorrect, as the DNA end agrees better with TRBJ2-7. The CDR3 runs 15 residues. CDR1 is SGHAT, CDR2 FQNNGV, per germline. In DNA, the CDR3 is TGTGCCAGCAGCTTAGCCTCCTGGGGGCCCCACGAGCAGTACTTC. The encoded protein is CASSLASWGPHEQYF.

The chain recombines TRBV5-1 with TRBJ2-2, with 7 bases fitting TRBD1. Trimming removed 0 bases from V and 0 bases from J; junction bases left unmatched: 2. This CDR3 contains 16 residues. The germline V gene encodes CDR1 SGHRS and CDR2 YFSETQ. Here the CDR3 reads CASSLGGTANTGELFF. CDR3 coding DNA: TGCGCCAGCAGCTTGGGGGGGACAGCGAACACCGGGGAGCTGTTTTTT.

This clonotype showed up just a few times. The V call is TRBV12-3 or TRBV12-4, the J call TRBJ2-7; D unclear. V was shortened by 6 bases and J by 4 bases, with 10 bases between the two germline ends. The CDR3 extends over 12 amino acids. CDR3 amino acids: CASSSMDYEQYF. The DNA for the CDR3 is TGTGCCAGCAGCTCAATGGATTACGAGCAGTACTTC.

The chain has TRBV5-1 and TRBJ2-2; tentative D call: TRBD1 (5 bases). V shed 8 bases and J shed 6 bases, with 14 bases lying between them. This CDR3 is 13 amino acids long. CDR1 and CDR2 from the germline V gene are SGHRS and YFSETQ. The DNA for the CDR3 is TGCGCCAGTGGCAAGGGGATCCCCGGGGAGCTGTTTTTT. Its protein is CASGKGIPGELFF.

V is TRBV20-1 and J is TRBJ2-7; TRBD1 aligns across 7 bases. V dropped 3 bases and J dropped 2; count of bases not matched to a gene: 7. The germline CDR1 and CDR2 sequences are DFQATT and SNEGSKA (reference sequence). CDR3 length: 14 amino acids. The CDR3 spells CSARTGSQTYEQYF. DNA of the CDR3: TGCAGTGCTAGGACAGGGTCCCAAACCTACGAGCAGTACTTC.

This clonotype has at least ten counts. The genes are TRBV12-3 or TRBV12-4 and TRBJ2-6; D unresolved. V dropped 9 bases and J dropped 0 bases, with 6 bases sitting between them. CDR3 size: 13 residues. The CDR3 region has the DNA TGTGCCAGTTCAGTCTCTGGGGCCAACGTCCTGACTTTC. Its protein product is CASSVSGANVLTF.

This rearrangement joins TRBV5-1 to TRBJ2-1; possibly TRBD1 for D (7 bases). The CDR3 runs 16 residues. Germline lookup yields CDR1 SGHRS and CDR2 YFSETQ. Trimming removed 5 bases at V and 2 bases at J, with 17 bases between. CDR3 loop: CASSPAGQLAYNEQFF. In nucleotides, the CDR3 is TGCGCCAGCAGTCCCGCGGGACAGCTAGCCTACAATGAGCAGTTCTTC. The full variable domain, with the rest looked up from reference TRBV5-1 and TRBJ2-1, is KAGVTQTPRYLIKTRGQQVTLSCSPISGHRSVSWYQQTPGQGLQFLFEYFSETQRNKGNFPGRFSGRQFSNSRSEMNVSTLELGDSALYLCASSPAGQLAYNEQFFGPGTRLTVL.

As concerns this clonotype: One base away lies a much larger clone, so this may be a sequencing read error. Written as DNA, the CDR3 is TGTGCCAGCAGCTTGTCGGTAGCGGGCCTCTACGAGCGGTACTTC. Translating it yields CASSLSVAGLYERYF. The chain uses TRBV5-5 and TRBJ2-7; 7 bases are a match to TRBD2. The V gene's germline CDR1 is SGHKS and CDR2 YYEKEE (reference sequence). CDR3 length: 15 amino acids.

Ten or more counts support this clonotype. The rearrangement links TRBV30 to TRBJ2-1, with 7 nucleotides matching TRBD1. V lost 1 base, J lost 7 bases, and 10 bases stayed unmatched. The germline CDR1 and CDR2 sequences are GTSNPN and SVGIG (reference sequence). The length of the CDR3 is 15 residues. The CDR3 bases are TGTGCCTGGAGTGAAGCCGGACAGGTTGGTAATGAGCAGTTCTTC. This sequence encodes CAWSEAGQVGNEQFF.

The gene calls are TRBV10-3 and TRBJ2-7; possibly TRBD1 for D (6 bases). The V gene lost 4 bases and the J gene lost 3 bases, with 19 bases spanning the gap. The V gene's germline CDR1 is ENHRY and CDR2 SYGVKD. The CDR3 covers 16 residues. In DNA, the CDR3 is TGTGCCATCAGTGTGACTTTCCAGGGGAACCTCTACGAGCAGTACTTC. Its protein product is CAISVTFQGNLYEQYF.

Comment on this clonotype: The CDR3 does not close with the conserved phenylalanine or tryptophan, likely indicating a read error. The rearrangement links TRBV5-1 to TRBJ1-2, with TRBD1 identical over 7 bases. The CDR3 spans 15 residues. CDR1 is SGHRS, CDR2 YFSETQ, per germline. Here the CDR3 DNA reads TGCGCCAGCAGCCCGACAGGGACCTTAAACTATGCCTACACCCTC. This codes for CASSPTGTLNYAYTL.

This clonotype has more than one count but fewer than ten. The rearrangement links TRBV6-1 to TRBJ2-5, with D unclear. The J call is doubtful: the DNA matches TRBJ2-7 better. CDR1 is MNHNS and CDR2 is SASEGT in the germline V gene. This CDR3 is 14 amino acids long. The CDR3 bases are TGTGCCAGCAGTGTAGCCCTGCCAACCTACGAGCAGTACTTC. Its protein is CASSVALPTYEQYF.